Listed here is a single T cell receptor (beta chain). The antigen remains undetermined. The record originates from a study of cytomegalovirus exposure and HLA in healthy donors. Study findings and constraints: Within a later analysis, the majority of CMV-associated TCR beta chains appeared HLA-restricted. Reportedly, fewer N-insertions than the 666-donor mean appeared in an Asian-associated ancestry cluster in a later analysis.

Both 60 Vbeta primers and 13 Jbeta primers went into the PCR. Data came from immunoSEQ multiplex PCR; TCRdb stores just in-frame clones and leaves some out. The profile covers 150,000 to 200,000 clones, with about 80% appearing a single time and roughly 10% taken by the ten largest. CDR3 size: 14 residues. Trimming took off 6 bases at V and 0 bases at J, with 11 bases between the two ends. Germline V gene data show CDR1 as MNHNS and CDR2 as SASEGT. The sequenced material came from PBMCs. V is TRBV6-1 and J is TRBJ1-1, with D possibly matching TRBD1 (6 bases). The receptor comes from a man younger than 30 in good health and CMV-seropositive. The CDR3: CASSDHRVNTEAFF. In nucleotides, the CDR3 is TGTGCCAGCAGCGACCACAGGGTGAACACTGAAGCTTTCTTT.